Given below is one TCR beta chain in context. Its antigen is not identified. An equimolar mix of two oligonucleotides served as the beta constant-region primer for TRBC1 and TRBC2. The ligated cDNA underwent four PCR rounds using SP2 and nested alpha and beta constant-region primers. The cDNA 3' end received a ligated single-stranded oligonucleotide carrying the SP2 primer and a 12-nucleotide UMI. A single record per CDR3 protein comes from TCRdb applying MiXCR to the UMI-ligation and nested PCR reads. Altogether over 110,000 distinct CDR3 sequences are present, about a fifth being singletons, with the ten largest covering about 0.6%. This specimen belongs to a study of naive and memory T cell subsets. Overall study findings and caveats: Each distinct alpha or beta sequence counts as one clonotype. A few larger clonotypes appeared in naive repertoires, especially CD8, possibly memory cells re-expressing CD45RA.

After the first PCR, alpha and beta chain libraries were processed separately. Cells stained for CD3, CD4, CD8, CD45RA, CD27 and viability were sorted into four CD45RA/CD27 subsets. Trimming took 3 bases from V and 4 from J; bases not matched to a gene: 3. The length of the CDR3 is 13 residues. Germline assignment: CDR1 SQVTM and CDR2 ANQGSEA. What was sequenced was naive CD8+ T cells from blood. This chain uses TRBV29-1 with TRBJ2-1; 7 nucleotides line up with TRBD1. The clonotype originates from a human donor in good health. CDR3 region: CSVELDRYNEQFF. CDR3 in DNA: TGCAGCGTTGAGTTGGACAGGTACAATGAGCAGTTCTTC.